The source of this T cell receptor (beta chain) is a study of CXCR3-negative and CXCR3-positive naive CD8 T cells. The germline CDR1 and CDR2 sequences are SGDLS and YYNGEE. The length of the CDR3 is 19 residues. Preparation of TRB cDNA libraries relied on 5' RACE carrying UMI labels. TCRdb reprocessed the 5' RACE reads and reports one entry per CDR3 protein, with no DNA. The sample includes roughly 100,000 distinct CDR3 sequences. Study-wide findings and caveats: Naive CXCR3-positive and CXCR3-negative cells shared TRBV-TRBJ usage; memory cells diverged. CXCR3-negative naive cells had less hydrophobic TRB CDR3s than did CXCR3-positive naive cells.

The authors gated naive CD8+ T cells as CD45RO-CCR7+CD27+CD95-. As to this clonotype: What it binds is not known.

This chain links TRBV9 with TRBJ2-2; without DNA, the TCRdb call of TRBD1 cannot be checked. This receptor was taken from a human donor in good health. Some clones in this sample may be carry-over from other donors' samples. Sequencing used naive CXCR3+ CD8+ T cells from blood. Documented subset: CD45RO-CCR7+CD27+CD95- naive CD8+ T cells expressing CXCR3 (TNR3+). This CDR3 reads CASSAGPGQPSGSTGELFF. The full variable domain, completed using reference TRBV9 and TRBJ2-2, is DSGVTQTPKHLITATGQRVTLRCSPRSGDLSVYWYQQSLDQGLQFLIQYYNGEERAKGNILERFSAQQFPDLHSELNLSSLELGDSALYFCASSAGPGQPSGSTGELFFGEGSRLTVL.